This TCR beta chain was captured by sequencing in a study of graft-versus-host responses after intestinal transplantation. Study-level information: Multivisceral, liver-intestinal, or isolated intestinal transplants were given to recipients.

A note on this clone: What it binds is unknown.

Some clones are missing from TCRdb's copy, which holds only in-frame ones; the method was immunoSEQ multiplex PCR. Of about 89,000 clones listed, 94% are singletons. Study observations and caveats: The authors found GvH clones in recipient marrow, some appearing first in ileum or blood.

CDR1 is SGHVS and CDR2 is FNYEAQ in the germline V gene. With 2 bases removed from V and 5 bases from J, the gap between germline ends came to 12 bases. The CDR3 runs 14 residues. The chain is built from TRBV7-6 and TRBJ2-5, with D unclear. This sample comprised unstimulated CD4+ T cells sorted from spleen or lymph node cells, obtained before transplant. This TCR was sampled from a human donor who was the organ donor for an intestinal transplant. CDR3 region: CASSLIGSLETQYF. In DNA form, the CDR3 reads TGTGCCAGCAGCTTAATAGGATCTCTCGAGACCCAGTACTTC.